The source of this T cell receptor (beta chain) is a study of blood T cell repertoires in COVID-19. Study as a whole: Samples taken during acute and convalescent COVID-19 were collected in the United States, Italy and Spain. PBMCs, B-cell-depleted T cells, or T cells were the source of the cDNA or gDNA that made up the material.

Original processing methods: It was from reference gene primer amplification that nucleated cell counts were estimated. The protocol was immunoSEQ multiplex PCR, while the TCRdb copy is restricted to in-frame clones and leaves out a portion. The V and J calls and clone size were taken over from that table, and D and trimming were inferred from the DNA. Of fewer than 250,000 clones listed, around nine tenths are singletons. This clonotype originated in a woman aged 55-69 years who had recovered from COVID-19. Sequences were obtained from peripheral blood.

CDR3 in amino acids: CASSPGQANSYNSPLHF. In DNA, the CDR3 is TGTGCCAGCAGCCCCGGACAGGCGAACTCCTATAATTCACCCCTCCACTTT. The J gene is TRBJ1-6, the V gene TRBV7-8; 7 bases are a match to TRBD1. CDR3 length: 17 residues. With 5 bases clipped from V and 0 bases from J, the junction kept 7 bases outside the gene matches. In germline, CDR1 is SGHVS, CDR2 FQNEAQ.